This passage covers 27 T cell receptor beta chains from one sample sequenced in a study of blood T cell repertoires in COVID-19. Clones were read by immunoSEQ multiplex PCR, and TCRdb kept only the in-frame ones, dropping some. Of tens of thousands of clones listed, roughly 76% are singletons. Sequenced sample: peripheral blood. Source of these receptors: an elderly man with COVID-19, enrolled during active disease.

The J gene is TRBJ2-7, the V gene TRBV7-2; a weak D match, TRBD2 (5 bases). V was clipped by 1 base and J by 3 bases, with 13 bases between them. Per the germline V gene, CDR1 is SGHTA and CDR2 is FQGNSA. The CDR3 runs to 15 residues. CDR3 sequence reads: CASSLGRGVDYEQYF. The CDR3 nucleotides are TGTGCCAGCAGCTTAGGTCGGGGAGTTGACTACGAGCAGTACTTC.

CDR3 DNA sequence: TGTGCCTGGAGGAATACAGGGGCCGAGACCCAGTACTTC. As protein: CAWRNTGAETQYF. The chain employs TRBV30 and TRBJ2-5, with 7 bases identical to TRBD1. The CDR3 contains 13 residues. Trimming at V came to 3 bases and at J to 5 bases, leaving 6 bases not matched to a gene. Germline assignment: CDR1 GTSNPN and CDR2 SVGIG (reference sequence).

The V and J genes are TRBV14 and TRBJ2-1, with TRBD2 matching 11 bases. The V segment lost 2 bases and the J segment 4 bases; nucleotides outside the gene matches: 7. Germline V CDR1 and CDR2: SGHDN, FVKESK. CDR3 size: 17 residues. The CDR3 coding sequence is TGTGCCAGCAGCCAACGAACCGGGACTAGCGGTTACAATGAGCAGTTCTTC. Translating it yields CASSQRTGTSGYNEQFF. Supplemented by reference TRBV14 and TRBJ2-1, the full variable domain reads EAGVTQFPSHSVIEKGQTVTLRCDPISGHDNLYWYRRVMGKEIKFLLHFVKESKQDESGMPNNRFLAERTGGTYSTLKVQPAELEDSGVYFCASSQRTGTSGYNEQFFGPGTRLTVL.

This sequence joins TRBV6-5 and TRBJ1-2; 10 nucleotides agree with TRBD1. V dropped 4 bases and J dropped 8; count of bases not matched to a gene: 10. The CDR3 is 15 amino acids. From germline, CDR1 is MNHEY and CDR2 SVGAGI. The CDR3 here is CASSSTDRGLQGYTF. In DNA form, the CDR3 reads TGTGCCAGCAGTTCGACCGACAGGGGGCTTCAGGGCTACACCTTC.

The rearrangement joins TRBV6-5 to TRBJ1-2; TRBD1 might be the D (6 bases). CDR1 is MNHEY, CDR2 SVGAGI, per germline. The CDR3 extends over 13 amino acids. Trimming stripped 5 bases from V and 8 bases from J, with 15 bases between. The CDR3 nucleotides read TGTGCCAGCAGTCGTTCAGGGGAGCGGGGCTACACCTTC. Translated: CASSRSGERGYTF.

The table lists this clone with a count of one. The DNA for the CDR3 is TGTGCCAGCAGTTCGACAGTGGGGATAGGAGACACTGAAGCTTTCTTT. This codes for CASSSTVGIGDTEAFF. V is TRBV27 and J is TRBJ1-1, with TRBD1 as a possible D gene (5 bases). CDR3 length equals 16 residues. Between the trimmed V and J ends, which lost 4 bases and 3 bases, there was a span of 18 bases. Germline CDR1 MNHEY, CDR2 SMNVEV (reference sequence).

In nucleotides, the CDR3 is TGCAGTGCTAGTGGGACAAGCTCTTACGAGCAGTACTTC. Amino acids: CSASGTSSYEQYF. The chain employs TRBV20-1 and TRBJ2-7, with TRBD1 as a possible D gene (6 bases). Trimming stripped 3 bases from V and 4 bases from J, with 13 bases between. Germline loops: CDR1 DFQATT, CDR2 SNEGSKA (reference sequence). The CDR3 spans 13 residues.

The CDR3 DNA reads TGTGCCAGCAGTGAAACTTTCAACACTGAAGCTTTCTTT. Its protein is CASSETFNTEAFF. The chain uses TRBV6-1 and TRBJ1-1; D is ambiguous. V was cut by 2 bases and J by 2 bases, with 6 bases left in between. Germline CDR1 is MNHNS and CDR2 is SASEGT. CDR3 length: 13 amino acids.

J is TRBJ2-5 and V is TRBV19; 12 positions match TRBD2. CDR3 length equals 13 residues. Trimming took 6 bases from V and 5 from J; bases not matched to a gene: 1. Germline loops: CDR1 LNHDA, CDR2 SQIVND (reference sequence). The CDR3 protein is CASSGLAGETQYF. CDR3 nucleotide sequence: TGTGCCAGTAGCGGACTAGCGGGGGAGACCCAGTACTTC.

Points on this clone: Other DNA sequences of this sample code for an identical CDR3. V gene TRBV19 combines with J gene TRBJ1-5, with D possibly matching TRBD1 (5 bases). Trimming left V 3 bases short and J 7 bases short, with 13 bases between. This CDR3 has 14 amino acids. From germline, CDR1 is LNHDA and CDR2 SQIVND (reference sequence). The DNA of the CDR3 is TGTGCCAGTAGTATTGGGGGGGATGGCCAGCCCCAGCATTTT. It yields the protein CASSIGGDGQPQHF.

The CDR3 coding sequence is TGTGCCAGTCGTTTTGGACAGGGGGCATTAAAATCACCCCTCCACTTT. It encodes CASRFGQGALKSPLHF. The V and J genes are TRBV19 and TRBJ1-6; TRBD1 aligns across 11 bases. The CDR3 consists of 16 residues. Trimming cost V 8 bases and J 10 bases; bases outside gene matches: 13. CDR1 and CDR2 from the germline V gene are LNHDA and SQIVND (reference sequence).

The chain joins TRBV2 to TRBJ2-7; 13 bases align to TRBD2. From germline, CDR1 is SNHLY and CDR2 FYNNEI. V shed 9 bases and J 4 bases; nucleotides not matched to a gene: 15. The CDR3 is made up of 17 amino acids. The CDR3 is CASIRTSGSLFPYEQYF. The CDR3 nucleotides are TGTGCCAGTATCCGGACTAGCGGGAGTCTCTTTCCATACGAGCAGTACTTC.

The genes are TRBV24-1 and TRBJ2-2; D is unclear. Germline CDR1 and CDR2: KGHDR and SFDVKD. Trimming took 9 bases from V and 0 from J, leaving 16 bases between them. The CDR3 loop spans 16 amino acids. CDR3 coding DNA: TGTGCCACCGCTTCAGGCCGTCAGACGAACACCGGGGAGCTGTTTTTT. Its translation is CATASGRQTNTGELFF.

The chain joins TRBV19 to TRBJ1-1, with a tentative D call TRBD1 (6 bases). The CDR3 is made up of 14 amino acids. V gave up 7 bases and J gave up 0 bases, with 12 bases separating them. CDR1 and CDR2 from the germline V gene are LNHDA and SQIVND (reference sequence). The CDR3 bases are TGTGCCAGTATCGGGGACAACATGAACACTGAAGCTTTCTTT. Translated: CASIGDNMNTEAFF.

This rearrangement joins TRBV5-1 to TRBJ1-1, with 10 bases lining up with TRBD1. V gave up 4 bases and J gave up 0 bases; unmatched junction bases: 6. CDR3 length: 16 amino acids. CDR1 is SGHRS and CDR2 is YFSETQ in the germline V gene. The CDR3 bases are TGCGCCAGCAGCCCCGGGACAGGGGCCATGAACACTGAAGCTTTCTTT. Translation gives CASSPGTGAMNTEAFF.

The V call is TRBV7-9, the J call TRBJ1-2, with TRBD1 matching 9 bases. Looked up from germline, CDR1 is SEHNR and CDR2 is FQNEAQ (reference sequence). The V and J ends lost 8 bases and 9 bases, in that order; junction bases with no gene match: 10. The CDR3 runs 13 residues. The DNA for the CDR3 is TGTGCCAGCGGGTCCGGGACAGGGTTAAGCTACACCTTC. This encodes CASGSGTGLSYTF.

V gene TRBV19 combines with J gene TRBJ1-2; D possibly corresponds to TRBD1 (5 bases). The germline CDR1 and CDR2 sequences are LNHDA and SQIVND (reference sequence). V lost 2 bases and J 4 bases, leaving 11 bases between the germline ends. The CDR3 runs to 14 residues. The CDR3 DNA sequence: TGTGCCAGTAGTATAACCACGGGGGTCTATGGCTACACCTTC. Its protein product is CASSITTGVYGYTF.

The table lists this clone with a count of one. This chain connects TRBV30 to TRBJ1-3; 10 bases map to TRBD1. The germline V gene has CDR1 GTSNPN and CDR2 SVGIG (reference sequence). V gave up 3 bases and J gave up 1 base; unmatched junction bases: 6. This CDR3 is built from 16 residues. CDR3 nucleotides: TGTGCCTGGAGCACCGGGACAGGGGTTTCTGGAAACACCATATATTTT. Residues: CAWSTGTGVSGNTIYF.

This chain uses TRBV29-1 with TRBJ2-2; 11 nucleotides match TRBD1. Germline-derived CDR1 and CDR2 are SQVTM and ANQGSEA. The CDR3 extends over 15 amino acids. J gave up 4 bases and V 7 bases, and 8 bases lay outside the gene matches. CDR3 DNA: TGCAGCGCCCGGGCCGGGACAGGGGGCACCGGGGAGCTGTTTTTT. This sequence encodes CSARAGTGGTGELFF.

The J gene is TRBJ1-2, the V gene TRBV6-5; TRBD1 agrees at 10 bases. The CDR3 contains 14 residues. V lost 7 bases and J lost 7; bases outside the gene matches: 9. In germline, CDR1 is MNHEY, CDR2 SVGAGI. The CDR3 coding sequence is TGTGCCAGCATACCGACAGGGGGCGCGGTTGGCTACACCTTC. This sequence encodes CASIPTGGAVGYTF.

The rearrangement joins TRBV11-2 to TRBJ1-4, with 9 bases fitting TRBD1. The trim removed 6 bases at V and 7 bases at J, leaving 9 bases unmatched. The germline V gene has CDR1 SGHAT and CDR2 FQNNGV. There are 15 residues in the CDR3. The DNA of the CDR3 is TGTGCCAGCAGGAAACCGGGACAGGGAATTGAAAAACTGTTTTTT. This sequence encodes CASRKPGQGIEKLFF.

This chain links TRBV30 with TRBJ1-4; 8 bases line up with TRBD1. The CDR3 contains 14 residues. Germline V gene lookup returns CDR1 GTSNPN and CDR2 SVGIG (reference sequence). Trimming removed 1 base from V and 5 bases from J; junction bases left unmatched: 3. DNA of the CDR3: TGTGCCTGGAGTGCTTGGACAGGGAATGAAAAACTGTTTTTT. Translating gives CAWSAWTGNEKLFF.

J is TRBJ1-4 and V is TRBV30; D is possibly TRBD1 (6 bases). Germline assignment: CDR1 GTSNPN and CDR2 SVGIG (reference sequence). CDR3 size: 15 residues. V was shortened by 0 bases and J by 8 bases, with 16 bases between the two germline ends. The CDR3 DNA sequence: TGTGCCTGGAGTGTAAGGCTAGGCAGGGGAGAAAAACTGTTTTTT. Encoded protein: CAWSVRLGRGEKLFF.

V and J are TRBV2 and TRBJ1-2; 7 bases align to TRBD1. The V and J ends lost 7 bases and 4 bases, in that order; junction bases with no gene match: 9. Germline CDR1 is SNHLY and CDR2 is FYNNEI. The CDR3 runs 14 residues. The CDR3 coding sequence is TGTGCCAGCATGCGGACAGGCTCTAGCTATGGCTACACCTTC. Residues: CASMRTGSSYGYTF.

The chain is built from TRBV28 and TRBJ1-1; 7 bases fit TRBD1. Germline values: CDR1 MDHEN, CDR2 SYDVKM. The CDR3 totals 14 residues. Trimming removed 5 bases from V and 4 bases from J; junction bases left unmatched: 7. CDR3 in DNA: TGTGCCAGCAGTCCCCCGACAGGGTTCACTGAAGCTTTCTTT. Protein: CASSPPTGFTEAFF.

The CDR3 DNA is TGTGCCAGCAGCCATAACAGGCCCGGGTACCAAGAGACCCAGTACTTC. It codes for CASSHNRPGYQETQYF. The chain links TRBV3-1 (or the pseudogene TRBV3-2) to TRBJ2-5, with D tentatively TRBD1 (5 bases). The V and J ends lost 3 bases and 0 bases respectively, with 14 bases between them. The CDR3 covers 16 residues. Germline CDR1 LGHDT, CDR2 YNNKEL (reference sequence).

The chain carries TRBV6-5 and TRBJ1-6; D may be TRBD1 (6 bases). V gave up 11 bases and J gave up 6 bases, with 17 bases separating them. This CDR3 is built from 14 residues. Germline-derived CDR1 and CDR2 are MNHEY and SVGAGI. CDR3 sequence: CASRGGRSNSPLHF. The DNA of the CDR3 is TGTGCCTCCAGGGGTGGCAGGTCTAATTCACCCCTCCACTTT.